A single T cell receptor (beta chain) is shown here with its context. The record originates from a study of blood T cell repertoires in COVID-19. Study overall: Sources were T cells, B-cell-depleted T cells, or PBMCs; the material itself was cDNA or gDNA.

The CDR3 length is 14 residues. CDR1 and CDR2 from the germline V gene are ENHRY and SYGVKD. The ends lost 10 bases at V and 4 bases at J; junction bases unmatched: 7. Per the authors' pipeline: Amplification from reference gene primers served as the basis for estimated nucleated cell counts. Sequenced by immunoSEQ multiplex PCR; TCRdb stores in-frame clones only, minus some. V and J calls and clone size follow that table, whereas D and trimming were derived from the DNA. The sample holds roughly 200,000 clones, 80% to 90% seen once. This TCR derives from a man in his fifties or sixties with acute or convalescent COVID-19. Sequenced: peripheral blood. The rearrangement joins TRBV10-3 to TRBJ2-1; 10 bases align to TRBD1. In DNA, the CDR3 is TGTGCCACCTGGACAGGGGGTATATACAATGAGCAGTTCTTC. Translation: CATWTGGIYNEQFF.